This T cell receptor beta chain is from a study of cytomegalovirus exposure and HLA in healthy donors. In the PCR, 60 Vbeta and 13 Jbeta primers were used. The method was immunoSEQ multiplex PCR; TCRdb's version includes in-frame clones alone and lacks a portion of them. Of some 210,000 clones in the sample, approximately 80% are singletons; the top ten hold over 3.5%. Note on this clone: The antigen is not known.

The germline gives CDR1 MNHNY, CDR2 SVGAGI (reference sequence). Trimming shortened V by 2 bases and J by 0 bases, and 11 bases separated the two germline ends. The CDR3 is made up of 15 amino acids. Study-wide results and caveats: In vitro confirmation showed three CMV-associated chains to be CMV antigen specific.

This sequence joins TRBV6-6 and TRBJ2-7, with D tentatively TRBD2 (5 bases). The receptor was derived from a male donor in good health and CMV-seronegative. The sequenced sample consisted of PBMCs. The chain's CDR3 is CASSYSGDRSYEQYF. DNA of the CDR3: TGTGCCAGCAGTTACAGCGGCGATCGCTCCTACGAGCAGTACTTC.